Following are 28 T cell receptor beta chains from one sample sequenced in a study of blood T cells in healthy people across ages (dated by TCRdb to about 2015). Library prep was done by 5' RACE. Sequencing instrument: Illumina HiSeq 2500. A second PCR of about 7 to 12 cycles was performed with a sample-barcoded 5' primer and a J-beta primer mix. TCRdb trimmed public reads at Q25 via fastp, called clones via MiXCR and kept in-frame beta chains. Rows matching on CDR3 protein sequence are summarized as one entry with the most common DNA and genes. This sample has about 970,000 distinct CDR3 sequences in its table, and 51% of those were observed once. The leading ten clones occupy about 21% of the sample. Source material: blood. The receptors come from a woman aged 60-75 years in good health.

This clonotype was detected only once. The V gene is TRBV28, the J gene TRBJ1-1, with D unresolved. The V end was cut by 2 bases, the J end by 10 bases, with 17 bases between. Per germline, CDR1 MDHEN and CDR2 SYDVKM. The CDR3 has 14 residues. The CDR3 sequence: CASSLAQLHNSAFF. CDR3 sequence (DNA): TGTGCCAGCAGTTTAGCCCAATTACACAATTCAGCTTTCTTT.

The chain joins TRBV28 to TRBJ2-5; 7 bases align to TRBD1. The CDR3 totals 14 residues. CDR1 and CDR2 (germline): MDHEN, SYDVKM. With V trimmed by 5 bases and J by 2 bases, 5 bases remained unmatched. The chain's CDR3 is CASSKQGTQETQYF. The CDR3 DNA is TGTGCCAGCAGTAAACAGGGGACACAAGAGACCCAGTACTTC.

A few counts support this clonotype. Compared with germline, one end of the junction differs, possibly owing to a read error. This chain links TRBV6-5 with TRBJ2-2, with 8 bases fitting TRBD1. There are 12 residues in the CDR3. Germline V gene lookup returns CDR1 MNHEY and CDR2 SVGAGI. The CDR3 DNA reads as TGTGCCAGCAGTTTCTTGACAGGGGAACTGTTTTTT. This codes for CASSFLTGELFF.

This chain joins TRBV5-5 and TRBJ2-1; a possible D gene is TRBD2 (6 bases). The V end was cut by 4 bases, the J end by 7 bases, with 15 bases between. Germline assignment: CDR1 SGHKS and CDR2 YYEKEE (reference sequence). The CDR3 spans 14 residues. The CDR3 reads CASSPSGGVNEQFF. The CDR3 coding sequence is TGTGCCAGCAGCCCCTCCGGGGGAGTGAATGAGCAGTTCTTC.

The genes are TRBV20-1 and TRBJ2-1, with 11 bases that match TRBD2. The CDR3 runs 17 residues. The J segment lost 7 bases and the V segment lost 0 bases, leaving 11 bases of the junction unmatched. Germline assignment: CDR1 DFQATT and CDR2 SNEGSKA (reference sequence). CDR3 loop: CSARDQTSGITNNEQFF. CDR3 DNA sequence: TGCAGTGCTAGAGATCAGACTAGCGGGATTACGAATAATGAGCAGTTCTTC.

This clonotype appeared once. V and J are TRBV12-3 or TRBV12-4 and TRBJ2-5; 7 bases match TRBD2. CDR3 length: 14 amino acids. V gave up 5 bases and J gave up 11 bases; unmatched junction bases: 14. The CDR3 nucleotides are TGTGCCAGCAGTCAAACCACTATGGGGGGGGAGCAGTACTTC. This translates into CASSQTTMGGEQYF.

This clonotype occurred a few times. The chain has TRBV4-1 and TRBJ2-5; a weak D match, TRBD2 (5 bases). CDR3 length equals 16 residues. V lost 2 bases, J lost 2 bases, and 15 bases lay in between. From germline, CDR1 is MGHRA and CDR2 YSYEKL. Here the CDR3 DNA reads TGCGCCAGCAGCCAATACGGCGGGCACACACAAGAGACCCAGTACTTC. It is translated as CASSQYGGHTQETQYF.

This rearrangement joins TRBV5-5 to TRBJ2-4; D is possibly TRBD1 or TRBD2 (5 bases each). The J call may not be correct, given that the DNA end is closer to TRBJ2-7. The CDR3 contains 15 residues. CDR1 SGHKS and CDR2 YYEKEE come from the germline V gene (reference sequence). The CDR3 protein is CASSFRPTEGYEQYF. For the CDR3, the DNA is TGTGCCAGCAGCTTCAGACCGACAGAGGGCTACGAGCAGTACTTC.

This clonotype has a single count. The CDR3 spells CASSLADIAVTF. As DNA, the CDR3 is TGTGCCAGCAGCTTAGCGGACATCGCAGTCACCTTC. This sequence joins TRBV7-9 and TRBJ1-2; the D gene is possibly TRBD1 (5 bases). The CDR3 loop spans 12 amino acids. Germline CDR1 SEHNR, CDR2 FQNEAQ (reference sequence). V was pared by 0 bases and J by 13 bases, with 12 bases between.

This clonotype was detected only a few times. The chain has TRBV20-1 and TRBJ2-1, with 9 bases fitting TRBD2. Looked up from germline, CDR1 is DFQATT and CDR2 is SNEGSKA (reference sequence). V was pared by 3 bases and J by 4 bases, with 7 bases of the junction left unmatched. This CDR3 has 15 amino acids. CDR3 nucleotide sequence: TGCAGTGCTAGGGCCTTAGCGGGAGAGTACAATGAGCAGTTCTTC. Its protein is CSARALAGEYNEQFF.

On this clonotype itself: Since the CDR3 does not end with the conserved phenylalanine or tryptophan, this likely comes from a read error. The CDR3 DNA reads TGCGCCAGCAGCTACCCCGTTGGTAATGAGCAGTTCTTA. The encoded protein is CASSYPVGNEQFL. J is TRBJ2-1 and V is TRBV5-1; the D is unclear. Trimming took off 3 bases at V and 7 bases at J, with 11 bases between the two ends. Germline values: CDR1 SGHRS, CDR2 YFSETQ. CDR3 size: 13 residues.

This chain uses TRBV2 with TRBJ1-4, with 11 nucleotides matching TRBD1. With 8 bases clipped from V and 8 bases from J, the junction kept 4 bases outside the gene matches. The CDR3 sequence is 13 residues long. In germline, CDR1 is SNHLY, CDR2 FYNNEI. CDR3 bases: TGTGCCAGCCGGACAGGGGGCCAAGAAAAACTGTTTTTT. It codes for CASRTGGQEKLFF.

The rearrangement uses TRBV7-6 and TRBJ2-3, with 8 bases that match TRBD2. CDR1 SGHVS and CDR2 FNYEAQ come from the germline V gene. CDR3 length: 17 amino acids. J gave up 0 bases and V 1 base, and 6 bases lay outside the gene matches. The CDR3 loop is CASSLGVAGSSTDTQYF. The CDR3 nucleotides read TGTGCCAGCAGCTTAGGGGTAGCGGGGAGTAGCACAGATACGCAGTATTTT.

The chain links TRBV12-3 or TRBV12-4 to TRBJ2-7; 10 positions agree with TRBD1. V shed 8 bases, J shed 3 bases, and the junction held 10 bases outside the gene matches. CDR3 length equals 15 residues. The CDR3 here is CASGLSGTGDYEQYF. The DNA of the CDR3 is TGTGCCAGCGGTCTGTCCGGGACAGGGGACTACGAGCAGTACTTC.

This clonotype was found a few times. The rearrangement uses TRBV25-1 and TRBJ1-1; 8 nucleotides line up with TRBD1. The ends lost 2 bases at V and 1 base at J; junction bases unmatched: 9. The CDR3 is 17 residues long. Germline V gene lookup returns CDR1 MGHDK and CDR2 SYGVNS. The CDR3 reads CASSEIGQGGGNTEAFF. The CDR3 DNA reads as TGTGCCAGCAGTGAAATAGGACAGGGTGGAGGGAACACTGAAGCTTTCTTT.

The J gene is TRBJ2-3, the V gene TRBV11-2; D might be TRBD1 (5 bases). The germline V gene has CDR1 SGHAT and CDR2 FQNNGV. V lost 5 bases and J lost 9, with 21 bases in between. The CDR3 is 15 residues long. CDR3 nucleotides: TGTGCCAGCAGCCAACGTACTGGCAGTTCAGGGACGCAGTATTTT. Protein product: CASSQRTGSSGTQYF.

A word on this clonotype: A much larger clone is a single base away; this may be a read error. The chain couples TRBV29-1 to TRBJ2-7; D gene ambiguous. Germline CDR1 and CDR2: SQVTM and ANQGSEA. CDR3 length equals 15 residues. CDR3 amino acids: CSIELPEKPLYEQYF. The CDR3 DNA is TGCAGCATTGAACTTCCCGAGAAGCCCCTCTACGAGCAGTACTTC.

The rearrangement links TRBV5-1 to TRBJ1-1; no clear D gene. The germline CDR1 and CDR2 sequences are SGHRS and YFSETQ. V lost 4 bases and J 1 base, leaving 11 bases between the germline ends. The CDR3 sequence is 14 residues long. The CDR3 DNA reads TGCGCCAGCAGCCAAGGTATACCGAACACTGAAGCTTTCTTT. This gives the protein CASSQGIPNTEAFF.

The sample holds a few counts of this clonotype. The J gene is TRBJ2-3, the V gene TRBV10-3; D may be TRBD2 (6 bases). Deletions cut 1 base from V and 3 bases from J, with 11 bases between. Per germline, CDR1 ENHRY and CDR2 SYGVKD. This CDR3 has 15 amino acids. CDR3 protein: CAISELTSRTDTQYF. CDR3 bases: TGTGCCATCAGTGAGTTGACTAGTAGAACAGATACGCAGTATTTT.

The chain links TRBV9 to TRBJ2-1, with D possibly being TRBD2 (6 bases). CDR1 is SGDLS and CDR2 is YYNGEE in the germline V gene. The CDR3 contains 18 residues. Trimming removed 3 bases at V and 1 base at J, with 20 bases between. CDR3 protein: CASSGGVPGSRSYNEQFF. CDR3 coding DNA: TGTGCCAGCAGCGGTGGAGTACCCGGGAGTAGGTCCTACAATGAGCAGTTCTTC.

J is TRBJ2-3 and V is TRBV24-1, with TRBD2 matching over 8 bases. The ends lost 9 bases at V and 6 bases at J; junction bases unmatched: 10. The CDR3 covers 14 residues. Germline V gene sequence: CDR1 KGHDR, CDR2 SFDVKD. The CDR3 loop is CATWTGGPSDTQYF. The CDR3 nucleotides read TGTGCCACCTGGACGGGAGGGCCCTCGGATACGCAGTATTTT.

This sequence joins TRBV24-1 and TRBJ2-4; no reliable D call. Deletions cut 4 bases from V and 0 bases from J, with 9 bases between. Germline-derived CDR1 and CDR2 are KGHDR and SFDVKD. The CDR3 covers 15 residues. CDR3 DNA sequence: TGTGCCACCAGTGACTCGACCTTAGCCAAAAACATTCAGTACTTC. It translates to CATSDSTLAKNIQYF.

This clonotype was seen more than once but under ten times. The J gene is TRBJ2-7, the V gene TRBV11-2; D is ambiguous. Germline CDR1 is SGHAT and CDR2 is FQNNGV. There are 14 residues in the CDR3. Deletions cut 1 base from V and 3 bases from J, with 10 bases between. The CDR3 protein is CASSLGPLYYEQYF. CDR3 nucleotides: TGTGCCAGCAGCTTAGGGCCGCTTTACTACGAGCAGTACTTC.

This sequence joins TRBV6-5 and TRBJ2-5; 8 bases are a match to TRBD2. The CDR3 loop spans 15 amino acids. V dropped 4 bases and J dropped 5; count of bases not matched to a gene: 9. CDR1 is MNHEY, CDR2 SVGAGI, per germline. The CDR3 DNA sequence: TGTGCCAGCAGTTTAGCGGGACGATTGATGGAGACCCAGTACTTC. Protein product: CASSLAGRLMETQYF.

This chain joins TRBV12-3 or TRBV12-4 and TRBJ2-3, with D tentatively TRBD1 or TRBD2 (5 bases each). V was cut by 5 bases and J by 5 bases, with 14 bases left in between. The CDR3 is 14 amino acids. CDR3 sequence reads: CASSTGTVGDTQYF. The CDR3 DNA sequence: TGTGCCAGCAGTACTGGGACGGTCGGAGATACGCAGTATTTT.

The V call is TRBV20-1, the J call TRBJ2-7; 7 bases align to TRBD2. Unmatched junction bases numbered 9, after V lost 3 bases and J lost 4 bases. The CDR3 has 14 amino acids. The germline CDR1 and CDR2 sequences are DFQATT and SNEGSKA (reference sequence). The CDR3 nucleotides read TGCAGTGCTAGGGGGCTAGCGGTGGAGTACGAGCAGTACTTC. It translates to CSARGLAVEYEQYF.

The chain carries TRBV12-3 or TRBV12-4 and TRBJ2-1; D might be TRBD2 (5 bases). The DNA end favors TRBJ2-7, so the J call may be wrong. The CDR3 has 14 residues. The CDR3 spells CASKTRLGYNEQYF. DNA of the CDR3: TGTGCCAGCAAAACTAGATTGGGTTACAATGAGCAGTACTTC.

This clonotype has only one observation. In DNA form, the CDR3 reads TGCAGTGCTAGGGGACTAGCGGGAGACCATGAGCAGTTCTTC. It specifies CSARGLAGDHEQFF. This sequence joins TRBV20-1 and TRBJ2-1; the match to TRBD2 covers 14 bases. V shed 3 bases and J 8 bases; nucleotides not matched to a gene: 3. The CDR3 has 14 residues. Germline V gene sequence: CDR1 DFQATT, CDR2 SNEGSKA (reference sequence).